This TCR beta chain was identified during a study of blood T cell repertoires in COVID-19. Germline CDR1 MNHEY, CDR2 SMNVEV (reference sequence). The CDR3 covers 14 residues. V lost 2 bases, J lost 6 bases, and 12 bases lay in between. The method was immunoSEQ multiplex PCR; TCRdb's version includes in-frame clones alone and lacks a portion of them. The data hold fewer than 450,000 clones, with roughly 88% observed a single time. Cohorts were determined from participant-reported clinical history. The chain links TRBV27 to TRBJ2-3; possibly TRBD1 for D (5 bases). The receptor was derived from a man aged 18 to 30 who had recovered from COVID-19. The sample was PBMCs or T cells enriched from blood (not recorded which). CDR3 protein: CASSLTTARDTQYF. CDR3 nucleotide sequence: TGTGCCAGCAGTTTAACGACAGCCAGGGATACGCAGTATTTT.